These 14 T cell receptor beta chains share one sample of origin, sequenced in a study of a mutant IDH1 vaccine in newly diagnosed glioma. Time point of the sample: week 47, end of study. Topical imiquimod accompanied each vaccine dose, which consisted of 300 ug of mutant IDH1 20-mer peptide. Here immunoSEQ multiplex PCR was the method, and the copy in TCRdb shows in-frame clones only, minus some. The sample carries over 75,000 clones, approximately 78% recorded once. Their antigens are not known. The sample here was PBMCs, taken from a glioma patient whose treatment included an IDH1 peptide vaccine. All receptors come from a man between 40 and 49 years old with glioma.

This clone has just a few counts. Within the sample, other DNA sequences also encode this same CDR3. This chain's CDR3 is CASSFWDRNTEAFF. Written as DNA, the CDR3 is TGCGCCAGCAGCTTTTGGGACAGGAACACTGAAGCTTTCTTT. The chain has TRBV5-1 and TRBJ1-1; 7 nucleotides align to TRBD1. This CDR3 is 14 amino acids long. Germline trimming cut 2 bases from V and 1 base from J; bases unmatched to any gene: 2. Looked up from germline, CDR1 is SGHRS and CDR2 is YFSETQ.

This CDR3 reads CAIDARGDRRYTF. In DNA form, the CDR3 reads TGTGCCATCGATGCCCGGGGGGACAGGAGATACACCTTC. The chain links TRBV28 to TRBJ1-2, with 8 bases lining up with TRBD1. Germline CDR1 and CDR2: MDHEN and SYDVKM. The CDR3 consists of 13 residues. Trimming removed 10 bases from V and 11 bases from J; junction bases left unmatched: 15.

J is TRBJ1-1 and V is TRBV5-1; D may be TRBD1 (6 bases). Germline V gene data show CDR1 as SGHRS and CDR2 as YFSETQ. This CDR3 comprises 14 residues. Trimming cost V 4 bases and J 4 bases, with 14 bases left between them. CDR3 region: CASSPDRGSTEAFF. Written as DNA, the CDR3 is TGCGCCAGCAGCCCGGATAGGGGGTCCACTGAAGCTTTCTTT.

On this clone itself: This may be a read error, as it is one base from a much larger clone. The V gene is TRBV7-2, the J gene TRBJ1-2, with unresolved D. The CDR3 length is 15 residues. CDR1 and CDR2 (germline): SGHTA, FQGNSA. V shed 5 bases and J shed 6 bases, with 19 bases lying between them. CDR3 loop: CASSKILEASNGYTF. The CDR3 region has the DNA TGTGCCAGCAGCAAGATTTTAGAGGCTTCCAATGGCTACACCTTC.

This CDR3 reads CASSYLHPRGTDTQYF. For the CDR3, the DNA is TGTGCCAGCAGTTACCTGCATCCGCGGGGCACAGATACGCAGTATTTT. V usage is TRBV6-5 and J usage is TRBJ2-3, with D maybe TRBD2 (5 bases). In germline, CDR1 is MNHEY, CDR2 SVGAGI. V was clipped by 2 bases and J by 1 base, with 13 bases between them. This CDR3 spans 16 amino acids.

DNA of the CDR3: TGTGCCAGCAGTGCCGATGAGGGCTACGGCTATGGCTACACCTTC. Protein: CASSADEGYGYGYTF. The chain joins TRBV6-4 to TRBJ1-2; unclear D gene. The germline CDR1 and CDR2 sequences are MRHNA and SNTAGT. Trimming took 4 bases from V and 4 from J, leaving 16 bases between them. The CDR3 covers 15 residues.

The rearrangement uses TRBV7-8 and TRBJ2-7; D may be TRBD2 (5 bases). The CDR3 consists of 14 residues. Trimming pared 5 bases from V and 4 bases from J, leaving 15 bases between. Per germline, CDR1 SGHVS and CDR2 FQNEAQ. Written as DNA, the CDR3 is TGTGCCAGCAGCCATCGTCCGCGGGTGTACGAGCAGTACTTC. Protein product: CASSHRPRVYEQYF.

CDR3 nucleotide sequence: TGTGCCAGCAGACCCGGCGCAGTGAGCTACGAGCAGTACTTC. This gives the protein CASRPGAVSYEQYF. The chain couples TRBV5-6 to TRBJ2-7; no clear D. The CDR3 has 14 residues. The germline V and J ends were trimmed by 5 bases and 3 bases, with 15 bases remaining between them. Germline V CDR1 and CDR2: SGHDT, YYEEEE.

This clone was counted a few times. In DNA, the CDR3 is TGTGCCAGCTCCTCCTCCTCTGGGGCCAACGTCCTGACTTTC. Protein: CASSSSSGANVLTF. The J gene is TRBJ2-6, the V gene TRBV7-9; D is ambiguous. V lost 8 bases to trimming and J lost 0 bases, with 8 bases between them. Germline V gene sequence: CDR1 SEHNR, CDR2 FQNEAQ (reference sequence). The CDR3 consists of 14 residues.

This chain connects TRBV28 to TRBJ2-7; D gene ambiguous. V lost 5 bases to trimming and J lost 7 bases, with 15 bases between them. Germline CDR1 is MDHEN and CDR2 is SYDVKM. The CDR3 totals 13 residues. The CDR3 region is CASSPNTWGEQYF. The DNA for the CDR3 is TGTGCCAGCAGTCCCAATACGTGGGGTGAGCAGTACTTC.

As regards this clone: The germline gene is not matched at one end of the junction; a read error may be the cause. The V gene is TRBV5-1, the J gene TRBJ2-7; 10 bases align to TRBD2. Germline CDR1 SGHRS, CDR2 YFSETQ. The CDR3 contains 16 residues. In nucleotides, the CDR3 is TGCGCCAGCAGCTTGGGGGCCGGGACTAGCGACTACGAGCGGTACTTC. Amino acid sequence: CASSLGAGTSDYERYF.

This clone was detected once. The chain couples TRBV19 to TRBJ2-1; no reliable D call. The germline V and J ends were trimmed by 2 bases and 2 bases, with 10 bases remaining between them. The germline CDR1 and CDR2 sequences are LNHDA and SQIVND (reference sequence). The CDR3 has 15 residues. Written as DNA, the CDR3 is TGTGCCAGTAGTATAACCTCCTTCACCTACAATGAGCAGTTCTTC. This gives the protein CASSITSFTYNEQFF.

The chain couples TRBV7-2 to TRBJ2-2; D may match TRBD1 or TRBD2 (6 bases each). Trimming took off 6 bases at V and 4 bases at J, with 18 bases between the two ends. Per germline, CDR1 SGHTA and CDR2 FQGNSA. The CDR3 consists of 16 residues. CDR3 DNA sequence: TGTGCCAGCAGTCCCTTCGGGGGCGATCCCACCGGGGAGCTGTTTTTT. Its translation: CASSPFGGDPTGELFF.

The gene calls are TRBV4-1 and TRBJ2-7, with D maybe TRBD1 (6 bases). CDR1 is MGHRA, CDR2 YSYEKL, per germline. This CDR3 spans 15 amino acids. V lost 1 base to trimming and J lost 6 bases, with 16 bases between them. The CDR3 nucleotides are TGCGCCAGCAGCCAAGTCGGTAGGGGGAAGCTCGAGCAGTACTTC. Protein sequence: CASSQVGRGKLEQYF.